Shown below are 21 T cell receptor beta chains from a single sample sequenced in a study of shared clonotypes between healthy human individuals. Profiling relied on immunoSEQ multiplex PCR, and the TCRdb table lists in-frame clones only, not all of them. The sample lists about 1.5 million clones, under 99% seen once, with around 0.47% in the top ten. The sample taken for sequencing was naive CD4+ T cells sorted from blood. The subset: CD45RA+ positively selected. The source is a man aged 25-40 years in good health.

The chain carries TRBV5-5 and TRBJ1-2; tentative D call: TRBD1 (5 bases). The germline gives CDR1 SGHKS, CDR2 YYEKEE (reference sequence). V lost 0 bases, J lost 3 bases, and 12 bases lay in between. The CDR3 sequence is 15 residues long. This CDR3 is CASSLVQGWDYGYTF. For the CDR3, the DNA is TGTGCCAGCAGCTTGGTGCAGGGATGGGACTATGGCTACACCTTC.

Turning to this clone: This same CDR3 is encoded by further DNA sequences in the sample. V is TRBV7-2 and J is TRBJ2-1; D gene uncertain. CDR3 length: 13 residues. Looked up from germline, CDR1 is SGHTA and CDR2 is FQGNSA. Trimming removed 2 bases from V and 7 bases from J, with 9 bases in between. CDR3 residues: CASSLRLGNEQFF. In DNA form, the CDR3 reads TGTGCCAGCAGCTTACGTTTGGGAAATGAGCAGTTCTTC.

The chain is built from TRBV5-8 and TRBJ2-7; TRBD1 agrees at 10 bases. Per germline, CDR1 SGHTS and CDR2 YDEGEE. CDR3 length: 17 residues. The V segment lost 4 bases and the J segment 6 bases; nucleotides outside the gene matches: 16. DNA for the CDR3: TGTGCCAGCAGCCGGAAATCCCGGGACAGGGGTCCTATCGAGCAGTACTTC. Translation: CASSRKSRDRGPIEQYF.

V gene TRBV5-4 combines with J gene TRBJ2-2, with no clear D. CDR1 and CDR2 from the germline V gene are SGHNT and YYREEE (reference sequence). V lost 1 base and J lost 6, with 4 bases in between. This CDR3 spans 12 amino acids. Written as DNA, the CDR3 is TGTGCCAGCAGCTTGAAGGCCGGGGAGCTGTTTTTT. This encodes CASSLKAGELFF.

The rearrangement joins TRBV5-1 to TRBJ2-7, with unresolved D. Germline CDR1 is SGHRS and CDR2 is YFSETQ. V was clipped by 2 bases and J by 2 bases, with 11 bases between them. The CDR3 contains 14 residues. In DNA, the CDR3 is TGCGCCAGCAGCTTCCCAGATACAACCTACGAGCAGTACTTC. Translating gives CASSFPDTTYEQYF.

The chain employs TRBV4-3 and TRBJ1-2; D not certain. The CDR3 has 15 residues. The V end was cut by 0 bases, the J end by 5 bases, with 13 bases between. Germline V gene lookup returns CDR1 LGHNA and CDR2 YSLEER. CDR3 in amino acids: CASSQDPMGIYGYTF. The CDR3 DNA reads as TGCGCCAGCAGCCAAGACCCTATGGGGATTTATGGCTACACCTTC.

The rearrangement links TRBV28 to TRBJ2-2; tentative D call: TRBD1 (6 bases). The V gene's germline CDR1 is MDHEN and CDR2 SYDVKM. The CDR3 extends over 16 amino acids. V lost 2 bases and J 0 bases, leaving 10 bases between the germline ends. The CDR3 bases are TGTGCCAGCAGTTTACCCGGGACACCGAACACCGGGGAGCTGTTTTTT. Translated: CASSLPGTPNTGELFF.

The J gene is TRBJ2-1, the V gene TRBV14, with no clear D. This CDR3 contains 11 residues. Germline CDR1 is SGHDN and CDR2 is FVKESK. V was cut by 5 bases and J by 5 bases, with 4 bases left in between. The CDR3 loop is CASSVHNEQFF. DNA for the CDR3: TGTGCCAGCAGCGTTCACAATGAGCAGTTCTTC.

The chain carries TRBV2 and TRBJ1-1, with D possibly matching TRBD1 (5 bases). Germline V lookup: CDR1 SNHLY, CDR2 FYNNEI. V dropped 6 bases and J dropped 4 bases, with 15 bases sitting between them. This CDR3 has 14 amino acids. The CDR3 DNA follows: TGTGCCAGCAGGGGGTGGGGCAGGTCCACTGAAGCTTTCTTT. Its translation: CASRGWGRSTEAFF.

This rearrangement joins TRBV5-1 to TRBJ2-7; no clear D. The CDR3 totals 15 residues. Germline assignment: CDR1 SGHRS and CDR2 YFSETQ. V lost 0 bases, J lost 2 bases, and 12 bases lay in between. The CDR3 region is CASSLVNSAAYEQYF. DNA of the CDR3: TGCGCCAGCAGCTTGGTGAACAGCGCTGCCTACGAGCAGTACTTC.

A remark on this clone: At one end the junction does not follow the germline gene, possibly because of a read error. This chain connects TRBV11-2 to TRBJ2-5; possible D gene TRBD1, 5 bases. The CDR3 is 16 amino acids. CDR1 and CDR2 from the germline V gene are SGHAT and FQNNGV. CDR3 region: CASSLGRRDSREAQYF. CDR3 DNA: TGTGCCAGCAGCTTAGGGCGTAGAGACAGTCGAGAGGCCCAGTACTTC.

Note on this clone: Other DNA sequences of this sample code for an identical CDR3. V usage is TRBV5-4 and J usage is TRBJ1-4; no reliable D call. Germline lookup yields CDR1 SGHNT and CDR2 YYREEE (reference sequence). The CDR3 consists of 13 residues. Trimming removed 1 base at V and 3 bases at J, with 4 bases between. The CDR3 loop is CASSLSANEKLFF. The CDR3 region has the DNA TGTGCCAGCAGCTTGAGCGCTAATGAAAAACTGTTTTTT.

CDR3 in DNA: TGTGCCAGCTCACCGGGTCCCACCCTCTACGAGCAGTACTTC. It yields the protein CASSPGPTLYEQYF. The genes are TRBV18 and TRBJ2-7; D is ambiguous. CDR1 is KGHSH and CDR2 is LQKENI in the germline V gene. With 3 bases removed from V and 3 bases from J, the gap between germline ends came to 12 bases. CDR3 length: 14 amino acids.

This CDR3 reads CASSGGEGIWETQYF. The CDR3 DNA reads TGTGCCAGCAGCGGAGGGGAAGGGATATGGGAGACCCAGTACTTC. The rearrangement uses TRBV9 and TRBJ2-5; D tentatively fits TRBD1 or TRBD2 (5 bases each). V lost 3 bases to trimming and J lost 5 bases, with 17 bases between them. Per the germline V gene, CDR1 is SGDLS and CDR2 is YYNGEE. CDR3 size: 15 residues.

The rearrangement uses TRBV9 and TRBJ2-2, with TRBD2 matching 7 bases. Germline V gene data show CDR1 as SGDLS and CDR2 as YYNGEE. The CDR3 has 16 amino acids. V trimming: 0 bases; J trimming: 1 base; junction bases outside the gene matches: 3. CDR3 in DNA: TGTGCCAGCAGCGTAGGTCCTAGCGGGAACACCGGGGAGCTGTTTTTT. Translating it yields CASSVGPSGNTGELFF.

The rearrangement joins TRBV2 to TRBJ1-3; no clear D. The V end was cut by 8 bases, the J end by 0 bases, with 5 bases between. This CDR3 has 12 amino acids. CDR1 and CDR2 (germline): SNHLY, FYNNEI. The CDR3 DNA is TGTGCCAGCCGACCCTCTGGAAACACCATATATTTT. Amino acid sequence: CASRPSGNTIYF.

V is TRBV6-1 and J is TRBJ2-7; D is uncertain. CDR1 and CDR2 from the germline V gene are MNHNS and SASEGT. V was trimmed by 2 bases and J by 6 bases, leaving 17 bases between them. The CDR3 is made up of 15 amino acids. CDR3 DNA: TGTGCCAGCAGTGAATTTAGCAGGTTATTGAGCGAGCAGTACTTC. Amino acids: CASSEFSRLLSEQYF.

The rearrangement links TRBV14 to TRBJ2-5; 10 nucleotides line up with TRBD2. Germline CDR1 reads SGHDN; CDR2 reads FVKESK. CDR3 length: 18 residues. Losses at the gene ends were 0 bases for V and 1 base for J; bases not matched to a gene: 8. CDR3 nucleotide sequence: TGTGCCAGCAGCCAAGAAGGGAGACTAGCGGGTCTCCAAGAGACCCAGTACTTC. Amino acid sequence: CASSQEGRLAGLQETQYF.

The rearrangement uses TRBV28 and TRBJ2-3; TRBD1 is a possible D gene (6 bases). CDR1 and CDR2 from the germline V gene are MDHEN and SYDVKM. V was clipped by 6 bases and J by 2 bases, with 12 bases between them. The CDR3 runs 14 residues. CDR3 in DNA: TGTGCCAGCAGCTCAGGGGTCCACACAGATACGCAGTATTTT. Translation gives CASSSGVHTDTQYF. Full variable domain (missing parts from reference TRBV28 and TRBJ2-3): DVKVTQSSRYLVKRTGEKVFLECVQDMDHENMFWYRQDPGLGLRLIYFSYDVKMKEKGDIPEGYSVSREKKERFSLILESASTNQTSMYLCASSSGVHTDTQYFGPGTRLTVL.

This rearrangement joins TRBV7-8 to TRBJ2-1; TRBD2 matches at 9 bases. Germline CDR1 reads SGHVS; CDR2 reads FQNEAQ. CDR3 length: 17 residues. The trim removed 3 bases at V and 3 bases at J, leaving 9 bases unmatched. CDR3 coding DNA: TGTGCCAGCAGCTTCGTCCTTAGCGGGAGCGGCTACAATGAGCAGTTCTTC. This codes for CASSFVLSGSGYNEQFF.

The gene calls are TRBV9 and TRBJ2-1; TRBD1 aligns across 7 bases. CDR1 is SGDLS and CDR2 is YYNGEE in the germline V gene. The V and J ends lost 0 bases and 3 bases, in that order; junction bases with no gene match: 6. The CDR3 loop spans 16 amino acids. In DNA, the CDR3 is TGTGCCAGCAGCGTAGAGGGGACAGTAAACTACAATGAGCAGTTCTTC. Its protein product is CASSVEGTVNYNEQFF.